This is a list of T cell receptor beta chains from one sample in a study of CD8+ T cells in alopecia areata. TCRdb's copy holds only in-frame clones and misses some; the assay was immunoSEQ multiplex PCR. The table has 110,000 to 150,000 clones, roughly 62% seen once. Sequencing used CD4+ T cells sorted from blood, obtained at week 0. Receptors were obtained from a human donor with alopecia areata. Both conserved end residues are part of each CDR3. D genes are given only for firm matches. Clone size is given for some rows only: seen once, a few or many times, or a class if the clone is expanded.

. | . | TRBJ2-3 | TRBV5-1 | TGCGCCAGCAGCTTGGGGGCCCGAGCCTCCACAGATACGCAGTATTTT | CASSLGARASTDTQYF
. | . | TRBJ2-5 | TRBV11-2 | TGTGCCAGCAGCCACCCCCGGAGTAGCCGGGAGACCCAGTACTTC | CASSHPRSSRETQYF
. | few | TRBJ2-5 | TRBV5-1 | TGCGCCAGCAGCTTGGAAGTGACAGAGACCCAGTACTTC | CASSLEVTETQYF
TRBD1 | . | TRBJ2-1 | TRBV9 | TGTGCCAGCAGCACCCGGAGGACAGGGGGTAGGAATGAGCAGTTCTTC | CASSTRRTGGRNEQFF
. | . | TRBJ1-5 | TRBV15 | TGTGCCACCAGCAGGGGTGCTGGGGGGGATCAGCCCCAGCATTTT | CATSRGAGGDQPQHF
. | . | TRBJ1-2 | TRBV9 | TGTGCCAGCAGCGTACTGGCGGGCTATGGCTACACCTTC | CASSVLAGYGYTF
. | few | TRBJ1-2 | TRBV27 | TGTGCCCCAAAAGTCACTGGCTACACCTTC | CAPKVTGYTF
. | few | TRBJ2-5 | TRBV19 | TGTGCCAGTAGTATGTGGGCCAGAGCTCAAGAGACCCAGTACTTC | CASSMWARAQETQYF
. | . | TRBJ2-1 | TRBV27 | TGTGCCAGCAGTCTTCGACAGGGAGGTTTCAATGAGCAGTTCTTC | CASSLRQGGFNEQFF
. | . | TRBJ1-1 | TRBV13 | TGTGCCAGCAGCTTAGGCGAAGGGAGGAACACTGAAGCTTTCTTT | CASSLGEGRNTEAFF
. | . | TRBJ1-5 | TRBV7-2 | TGTGCCAGCAGCTTAAGTGGGGATCAGCCCCAGCATTTT | CASSLSGDQPQHF
. | . | TRBJ2-7 | TRBV10-1 | TGCGCCAGCAGTGAGGGTAATGGGCAGTACTTC | CASSEGNGQYF
TRBD1 | . | TRBJ2-7 | TRBV6-5 | TGTGCCAGCAGTCCGGACAGGGGGGCCTACGAGCAGTACTTC | CASSPDRGAYEQYF
. | few | TRBJ1-2 | TRBV18 | TGTGCCAGCTCACCACAGGGAGATGGCTACACCTTC | CASSPQGDGYTF